This T cell receptor (beta chain) was identified in a study of Ad26.COV2.S vaccination and SARS-CoV-2 variants. With respect to this clone: No antigen is known for it.

The V and J ends lost 11 bases and 5 bases respectively, with 15 bases between them. The length of the CDR3 is 12 residues. Per germline, CDR1 MNHNY and CDR2 SVGAGI (reference sequence). Overall study results and limits: Relative to placebo recipients, vaccine recipients exhibited elevated spike-specific TCR breadth. Breadth of non-spike TCRs did not differ between vaccinees and placebo recipients. Possibly, TCR breadth and depth analyses underestimated total T cell responses.

Method: immunoSEQ multiplex PCR; TCRdb's copy keeps in-frame clones and lacks some. The sample has roughly 410,000 clones, around 82% seen once. Sample treatment: over 15 received Ad26.COV2.S at low or high dose, single or two shots; about 5 received placebo; per-sample allocation not given. All samples were drawn on day 63, counting from the first vaccine or placebo injection. The individual, an adult aged 18-55 years, was a donor in Boston. The receptor was derived from a person aged 18-65 years who received the Ad26.COV2.S COVID-19 vaccine or a placebo. This rearrangement joins TRBV6-6 to TRBJ1-2; TRBD1 might be the D (5 bases). Sequenced here: peripheral blood, sampled in a trial of Ad26.COV2.S vaccine versus placebo. The CDR3 loop reads CAAHRGYYGYTF. The CDR3, as DNA: TGTGCCGCCCATAGGGGTTATTATGGCTACACCTTC.